What follows is one TCR beta chain and its context. Its specificity is not known. The record originates from a study of beta chain features in type 1 diabetes. Overall study findings and caveats: Moderate yet significant TCRB CDR3 shortening was seen in Type 1 diabetes patients in all four CD4+ subsets. The similarity of naive, central memory and Treg TCRB repertoires appeared greater among patients than among healthy donors. HLA effects on TCRB rearrangement stayed unresolved here.

The length of the CDR3 is 18 residues. The V gene lost 2 bases and the J gene lost 0 bases, with 19 bases spanning the gap. Reverse transcribing all isolated RNA meant expressed TCRB transcripts were sequenced. Sequencing used immunoSEQ multiplex PCR; TCRdb keeps in-frame clones, though not all of them. Of around 600,000 clones detected, approximately 13% appear once; the ten largest clones hold roughly 0.12%. The clonotype comes from a man aged 30 to 39 with type 1 diabetes. Sequenced sample: naive CD4+ T cells from blood. The J gene is TRBJ1-1, the V gene TRBV23-1; no clear D gene. TRBV23-1 is reported as an ORF; its role is uncertain. The DNA of the CDR3 is TGCGCCAGCAGTCAACCGGAAAACCCACAAGGCATGAACACTGAAGCTTTCTTT. As protein: CASSQPENPQGMNTEAFF.